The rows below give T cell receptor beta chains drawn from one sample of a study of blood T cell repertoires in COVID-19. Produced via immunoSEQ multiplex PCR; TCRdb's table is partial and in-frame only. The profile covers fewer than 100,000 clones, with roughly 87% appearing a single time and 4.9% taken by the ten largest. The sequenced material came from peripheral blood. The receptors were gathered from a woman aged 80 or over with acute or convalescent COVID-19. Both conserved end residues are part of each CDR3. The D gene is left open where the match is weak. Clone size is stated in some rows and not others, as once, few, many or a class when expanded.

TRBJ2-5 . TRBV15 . TGTGCCACCAGCAGTCAGAGCGGGCCCTGGGAGACCCAGTACTTC CATSSQSGPWETQYF
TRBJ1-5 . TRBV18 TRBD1 TGTGCCAGCTCACGAGGCGGAGACAGGGGGTTAGGTCAGCCCCAGCATTTT CASSRGGDRGLGQPQHF
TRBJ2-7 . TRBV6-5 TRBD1 TGTGCCAGCAGCTCAGGGGGCAGGGCCTACGAGCAGTACTTC CASSSGGRAYEQYF
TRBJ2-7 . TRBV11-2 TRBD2 TGTGCCAGCAGCCTCCCCCTAGCGGGGGGGCTCGAGCAGTACTTC CASSLPLAGGLEQYF
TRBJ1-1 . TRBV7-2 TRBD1 TGTGCCAGCAGCCTAATGGGACAGTTGAACACTGAAGCTTTCTTT CASSLMGQLNTEAFF
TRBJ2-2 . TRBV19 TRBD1 TGTGCCAGTAGTACCCAGGGGGTTCACGGGGAGCTGTTTTTT CASSTQGVHGELFF
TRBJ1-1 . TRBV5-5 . TGTGCCAGCAGCCTCAGGGTCAACACTGAAGCTTTCTTT CASSLRVNTEAFF
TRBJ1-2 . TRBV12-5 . TGTGCTACGAATCGGGGTTCGAACTATGGCTACACCTTC CATNRGSNYGYTF
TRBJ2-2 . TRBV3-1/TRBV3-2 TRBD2 TGTGCCAGCAGCCTTTTCGGACTAGCGGGAACCGGGGAGCTGTTTTTT CASSLFGLAGTGELFF
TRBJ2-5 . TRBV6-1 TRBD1 TGTGCCAGCAGTGGGCAAAAGGGGGCAGGGATTGAGACCCAGTACTTC CASSGQKGAGIETQYF
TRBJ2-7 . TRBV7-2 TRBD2 TGTGCCAGCAGCTTACGCGGTAGCGGGGGGGCCCTCGAGCAGTACTTC CASSLRGSGGALEQYF
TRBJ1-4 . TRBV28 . TGTGCCAGCAGTTCTAGCATTGATGGTGAAAAACTGTTTTTT CASSSSIDGEKLFF
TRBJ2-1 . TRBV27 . TGTGCCAGCAGGACGAGGGACACCCCCAATGAGCAGTTCTTC CASRTRDTPNEQFF
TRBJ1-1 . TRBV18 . TGTGCCAGCTCACCACTCGGCGGACTCGGGTACACTGAAGCTTTCTTT CASSPLGGLGYTEAFF
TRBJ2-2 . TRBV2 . TGTGCCAGCAATCGGGAGACCGGGGAGCTGTTTTTT CASNRETGELFF
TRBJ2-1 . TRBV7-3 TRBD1 TGTGCCAGCAGCACCCGGACAGGGTACAATGAGCAGTTCTTC CASSTRTGYNEQFF
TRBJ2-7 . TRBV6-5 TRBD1 TGTGCCAGCAGTCCGGGACAGGCCTCCTACGAGCAGTACTTC CASSPGQASYEQYF
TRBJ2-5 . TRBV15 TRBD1 TGTGCCACCCGGACAGGGCGAAACCAAGAGACCCAGTACTTC CATRTGRNQETQYF
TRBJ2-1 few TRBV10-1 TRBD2 TGCGCCAGCAGTCCTAGCGGGAGTAACAATGAGCAGTTCTTC CASSPSGSNNEQFF
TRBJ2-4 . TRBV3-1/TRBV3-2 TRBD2 TGTGCCAGCAGCTATGGGACTAGCGGCAGTCGCCCTCTAGCCAAAAACATTCAGTACTTC CASSYGTSGSRPLAKNIQYF
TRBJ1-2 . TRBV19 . TGTGCCAGTAGTACCCAGACAGAGAGAGATGGCTACACCTTC CASSTQTERDGYTF
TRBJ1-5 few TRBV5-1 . TGCGCCAGCAGCACGGAGGCAGGCCCGGGACAGCCCCAGCATTTT CASSTEAGPGQPQHF
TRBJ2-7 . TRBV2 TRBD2 TGTGCCAGCAGTGCGGGCGGGACTAGTCGTGAGCAGTACTTC CASSAGGTSREQYF
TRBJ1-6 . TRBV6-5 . TGTGCCAGCAGTTCCGGGGGGACGAACAATTCACCCCTCCACTTT CASSSGGTNNSPLHF
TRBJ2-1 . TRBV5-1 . TGCGCCAGCAGCTTGGGAACTAGCCACTCCTACAATGAGCAGTTCTTC CASSLGTSHSYNEQFF
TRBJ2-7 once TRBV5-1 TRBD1 TGCGCCAGCGCGCCCGGGCAGGGGGACTACGAGCAGTACTTC CASAPGQGDYEQYF
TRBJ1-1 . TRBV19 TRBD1 TGTGCCAGTAGTACCCGGGACAGGGGCAACACTGAAGCTTTCTTT CASSTRDRGNTEAFF
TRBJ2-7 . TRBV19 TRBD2 TGTGCCAGTAGTATCGGACTAGCGGGGGGATACGAGCAGTACTTC CASSIGLAGGYEQYF
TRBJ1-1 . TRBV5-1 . TGCGCCAGCAGCCGGGCCGGGAACGCTGAAGCTTTCTTT CASSRAGNAEAFF
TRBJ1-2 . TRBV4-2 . TGTGCCAGCAGCCAAGAGCGGGCCGGGTATAGCTATGGCTACACCTTC CASSQERAGYSYGYTF
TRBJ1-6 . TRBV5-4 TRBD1 TGTGCCAGCAGCTTGGCGGACAGGGGTGGACCCCTCCACTTT CASSLADRGGPLHF
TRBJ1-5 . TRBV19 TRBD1 TGTGCCAGTAGTTTCCTAGGGACAGGCAATCAGCCCCAGCATTTT CASSFLGTGNQPQHF